These T cell receptor beta chains were read from a single sample in a study of blood T cell repertoires in COVID-19. Only in-frame clones appear in the TCRdb table, and some are missing; sequencing was by immunoSEQ multiplex PCR. The table has 150,000 to 200,000 clones, about 88% seen once. Sequencing was performed on peripheral blood. These receptors were obtained from a man aged 35 to 55 with active or convalescent COVID-19. Each CDR3 is given with its conserved first and last residue. A D gene is named only where the DNA matches it firmly. The size of a clone is reported for some rows only, either as once, few or many, or as a class for expanded clones.

>TRBV9|TRBJ1-4|TRBD1|NA
CASSVGDSAATNEKLFF
TGTGCCAGCAGCGTAGGGGACAGCGCTGCAACTAATGAAAAACTGTTTTTT
>TRBV6-5|TRBJ2-1|TRBD2|NA
CASTASGDNEQFF
TGTGCCAGCACGGCTAGCGGGGACAATGAGCAGTTCTTC
>TRBV10-1|TRBJ1-1|NA|few
CASSESRSLNTEAFF
TGCGCCAGCAGTGAGTCGAGGTCTCTGAACACTGAAGCTTTCTTT
>TRBV5-1|TRBJ1-4|TRBD1|NA
CASSNTGGGTEKLFF
TGCGCCAGCAGCAACACAGGGGGCGGAACCGAAAAACTGTTTTTT
>TRBV7-9|TRBJ1-2|NA|NA
CASGKTDAYGYTF
TGTGCCAGCGGCAAAACAGATGCCTATGGCTACACCTTC
>TRBV6-5|TRBJ1-6|NA|NA
CASRIVEQATSPLHF
TGTGCCAGCCGAATAGTAGAACAGGCTACTTCACCCCTCCACTTT
>TRBV4-2|TRBJ1-4|NA|NA
CASSQGSRANEKLFF
TGTGCCAGCAGCCAAGGGTCACGGGCTAATGAAAAACTGTTTTTT
>TRBV25-1|TRBJ1-2|NA|NA
CASSEGGRQGYTF
TGTGCCAGCAGCGAAGGGGGGAGGCAAGGCTACACCTTC
>TRBV28|TRBJ2-4|TRBD1|NA
CASSNGQVGNIQYF
TGTGCCAGCAGTAATGGACAGGTTGGGAACATTCAGTACTTC
>TRBV7-4|TRBJ2-7|NA|NA
CARAARTYEQYF
TGTGCCAGGGCGGCGCGTACCTACGAGCAGTACTTC
>TRBV4-3|TRBJ1-5|NA|few
CASSQDRGQPQHF
TGCGCCAGCAGCCAAGATCGGGGTCAGCCCCAGCATTTT